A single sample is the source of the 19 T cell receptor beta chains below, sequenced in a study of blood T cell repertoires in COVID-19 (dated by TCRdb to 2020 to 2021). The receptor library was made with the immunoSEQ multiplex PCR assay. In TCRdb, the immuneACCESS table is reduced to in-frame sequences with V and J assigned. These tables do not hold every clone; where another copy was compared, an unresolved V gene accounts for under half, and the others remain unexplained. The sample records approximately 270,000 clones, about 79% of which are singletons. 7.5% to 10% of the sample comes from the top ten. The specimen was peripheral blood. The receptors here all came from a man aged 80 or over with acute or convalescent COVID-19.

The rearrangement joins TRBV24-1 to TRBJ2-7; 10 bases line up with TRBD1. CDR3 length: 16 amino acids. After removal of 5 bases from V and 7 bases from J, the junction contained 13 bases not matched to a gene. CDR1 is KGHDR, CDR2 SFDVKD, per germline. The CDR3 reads CATSAIPGQGVEEQYF. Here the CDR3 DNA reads TGTGCCACCAGTGCCATTCCAGGACAGGGGGTGGAAGAGCAGTACTTC.

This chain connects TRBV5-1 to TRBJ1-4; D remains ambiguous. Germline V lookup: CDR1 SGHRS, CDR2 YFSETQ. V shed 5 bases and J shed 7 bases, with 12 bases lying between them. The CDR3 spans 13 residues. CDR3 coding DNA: TGCGCCAGCAGATTCTACAGCACTGAAAAACTGTTTTTT. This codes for CASRFYSTEKLFF.

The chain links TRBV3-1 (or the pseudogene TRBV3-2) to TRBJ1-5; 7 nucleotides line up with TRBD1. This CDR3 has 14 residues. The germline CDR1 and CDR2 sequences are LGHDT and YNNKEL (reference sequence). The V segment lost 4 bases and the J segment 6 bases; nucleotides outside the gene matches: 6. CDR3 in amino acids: CASSLGQVFQPQHF. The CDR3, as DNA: TGTGCCAGCAGCCTAGGACAGGTTTTTCAGCCCCAGCATTTT.

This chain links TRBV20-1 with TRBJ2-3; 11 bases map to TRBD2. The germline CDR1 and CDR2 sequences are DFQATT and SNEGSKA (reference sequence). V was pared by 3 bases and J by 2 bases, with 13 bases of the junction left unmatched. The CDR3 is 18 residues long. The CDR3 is CSASGLAGPPPLTDTQYF. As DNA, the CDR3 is TGCAGTGCTAGTGGACTAGCGGGCCCTCCACCCCTCACAGATACGCAGTATTTT.

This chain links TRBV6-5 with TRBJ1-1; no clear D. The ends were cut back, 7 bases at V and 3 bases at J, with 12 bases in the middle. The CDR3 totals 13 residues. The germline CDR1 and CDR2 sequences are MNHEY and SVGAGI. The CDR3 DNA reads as TGTGCCAGCACCCCAACGGTGTACACTGAAGCTTTCTTT. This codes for CASTPTVYTEAFF.

The CDR3 is CASSLRRSGANVLTF. CDR3 nucleotide sequence: TGCGCCAGCAGCTTGAGGAGGTCTGGGGCCAACGTCCTGACTTTC. This rearrangement joins TRBV5-1 to TRBJ2-6; perhaps TRBD2 as D (5 bases). Germline lookup yields CDR1 SGHRS and CDR2 YFSETQ. CDR3 length equals 15 residues. V gave up 1 base and J gave up 1 base, with 6 bases separating them. The full variable domain, its missing parts supplied by reference TRBV5-1 and TRBJ2-6, is KAGVTQTPRYLIKTRGQQVTLSCSPISGHRSVSWYQQTPGQGLQFLFEYFSETQRNKGNFPGRFSGRQFSNSRSEMNVSTLELGDSALYLCASSLRRSGANVLTFGAGSRLTVL.

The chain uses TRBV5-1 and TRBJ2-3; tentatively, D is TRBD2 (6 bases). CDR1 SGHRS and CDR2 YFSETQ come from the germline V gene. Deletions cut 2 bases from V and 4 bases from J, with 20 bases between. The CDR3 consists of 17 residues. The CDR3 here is CASSLPSSGGRADTQYF. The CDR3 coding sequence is TGCGCCAGCAGCTTACCCAGTAGCGGAGGGCGGGCAGATACGCAGTATTTT.

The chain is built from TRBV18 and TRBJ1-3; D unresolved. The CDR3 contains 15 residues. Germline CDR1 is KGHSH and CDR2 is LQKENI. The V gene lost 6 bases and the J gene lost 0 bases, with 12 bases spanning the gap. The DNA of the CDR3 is TGTGCCAGCTCCCCCAGGCGAAACTCTGGAAACACCATATATTTT. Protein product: CASSPRRNSGNTIYF.

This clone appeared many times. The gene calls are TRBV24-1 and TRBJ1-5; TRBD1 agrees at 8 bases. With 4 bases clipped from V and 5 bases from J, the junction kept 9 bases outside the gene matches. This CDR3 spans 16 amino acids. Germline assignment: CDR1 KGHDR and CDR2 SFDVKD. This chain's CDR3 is CATSDPDRGFDQPQHF. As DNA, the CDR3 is TGTGCCACCAGTGACCCAGACAGGGGTTTCGATCAGCCCCAGCATTTT.

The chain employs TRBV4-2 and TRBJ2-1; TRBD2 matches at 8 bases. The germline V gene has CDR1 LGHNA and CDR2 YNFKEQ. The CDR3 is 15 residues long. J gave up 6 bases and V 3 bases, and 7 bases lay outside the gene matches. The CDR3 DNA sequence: TGTGCCAGCAGCCAGAATCGGGGACTAGTCAATGAGCAGTTCTTC. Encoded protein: CASSQNRGLVNEQFF.

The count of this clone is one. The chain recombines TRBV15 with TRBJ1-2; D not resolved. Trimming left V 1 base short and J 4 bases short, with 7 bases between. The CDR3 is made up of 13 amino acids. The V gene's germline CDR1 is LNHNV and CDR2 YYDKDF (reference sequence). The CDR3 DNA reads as TGTGCCACCAGCAGAGCGGTATTCTATGGCTACACCTTC. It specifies CATSRAVFYGYTF.

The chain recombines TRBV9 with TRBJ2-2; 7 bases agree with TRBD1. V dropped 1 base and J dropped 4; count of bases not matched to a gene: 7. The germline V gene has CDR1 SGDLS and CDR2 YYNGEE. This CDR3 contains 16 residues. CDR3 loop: CASSVSFAGGTGELFF. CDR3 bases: TGTGCCAGCAGCGTATCCTTCGCAGGGGGCACCGGGGAGCTGTTTTTT.

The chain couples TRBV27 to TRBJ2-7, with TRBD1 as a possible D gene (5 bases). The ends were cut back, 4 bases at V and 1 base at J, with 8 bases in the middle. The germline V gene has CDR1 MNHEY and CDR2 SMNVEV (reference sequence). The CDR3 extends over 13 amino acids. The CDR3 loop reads CASSSTGSYEQYF. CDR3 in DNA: TGTGCCAGCAGTTCTACAGGTTCCTACGAGCAGTACTTC.

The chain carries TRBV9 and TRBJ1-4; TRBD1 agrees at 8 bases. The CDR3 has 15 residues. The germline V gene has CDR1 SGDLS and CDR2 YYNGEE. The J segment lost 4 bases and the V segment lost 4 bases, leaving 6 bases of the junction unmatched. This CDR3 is CASSPRQGSNEKLFF. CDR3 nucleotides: TGTGCCAGCAGCCCCCGACAGGGGAGTAATGAAAAACTGTTTTTT.

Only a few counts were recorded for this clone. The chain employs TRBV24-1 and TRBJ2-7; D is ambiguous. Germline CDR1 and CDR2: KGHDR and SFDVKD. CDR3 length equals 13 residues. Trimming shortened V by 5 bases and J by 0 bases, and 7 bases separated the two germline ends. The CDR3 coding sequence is TGTGCCACCAGTGTGGGCAGCTCCTACGAGCAGTACTTC. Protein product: CATSVGSSYEQYF.

The CDR3 DNA reads TGTGCCACCAGAGACAGGGGGGGATATTCACCCCTCCACTTT. It yields the protein CATRDRGGYSPLHF. This chain links TRBV27 with TRBJ1-6; TRBD1 aligns across 9 bases. Germline trimming cut 10 bases from V and 8 bases from J; bases unmatched to any gene: 9. There are 14 residues in the CDR3. Looked up from germline, CDR1 is MNHEY and CDR2 is SMNVEV (reference sequence).

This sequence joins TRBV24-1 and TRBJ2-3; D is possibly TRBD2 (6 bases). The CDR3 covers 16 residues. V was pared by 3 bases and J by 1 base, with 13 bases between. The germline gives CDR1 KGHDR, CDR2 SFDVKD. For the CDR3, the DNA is TGTGCCACCAGTGATAAAGCGGGTCAGGGCACAGATACGCAGTATTTT. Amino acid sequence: CATSDKAGQGTDTQYF.

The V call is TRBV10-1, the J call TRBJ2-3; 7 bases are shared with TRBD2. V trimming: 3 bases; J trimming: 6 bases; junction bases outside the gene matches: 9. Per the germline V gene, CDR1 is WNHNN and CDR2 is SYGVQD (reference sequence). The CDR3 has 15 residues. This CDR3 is CASSDPGRGRDTQYF. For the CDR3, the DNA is TGCGCCAGCAGTGACCCGGGGAGGGGAAGGGATACGCAGTATTTT.

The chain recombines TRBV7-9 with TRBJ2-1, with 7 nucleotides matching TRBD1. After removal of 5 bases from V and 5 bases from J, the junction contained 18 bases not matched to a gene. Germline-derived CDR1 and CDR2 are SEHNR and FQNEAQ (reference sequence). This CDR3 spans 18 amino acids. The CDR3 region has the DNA TGTGCCAGCAGCCCTGCCCCCACCGGGACAGTTTACAACAATGAGCAGTTCTTC. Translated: CASSPAPTGTVYNNEQFF.